Listed below are T cell receptor beta chains from one sample, sequenced in a study of T cell repertoires in cytomegalovirus infection. TCRdb called the reads again in MiXCR, with one record for every CDR3 protein. Of 300,000 to 400,000 distinct CDR3 sequences in the sample, 9.5% were seen once. The sequencing input was PBMCs. The source is a human donor in good health (CMV status not recorded). Some clones in this sample may be carry-over from other donors' samples. Each CDR3 is given with its conserved first and last residue. D genes are given only for firm matches. Expanded clones are given a class, and other clones once, few, many or no size at all.

v_call: TRBV7-2; j_call: TRBJ1-4; d_call: -; clone_size: few; cdr3_aa: CASSTPGPNEKLFF; cdr3_nt: TGTGCCAGCAGCACCCCGGGACCTAATGAAAAACTGTTTTTT
v_call: TRBV7-2; j_call: TRBJ2-7; d_call: -; clone_size: many; cdr3_aa: CASSLAPTGYPYEQYF; cdr3_nt: TGTGCCAGCAGCTTAGCCCCTACAGGGTACCCCTACGAGCAGTACTTC
v_call: TRBV7-2; j_call: TRBJ1-4; d_call: -; clone_size: many; cdr3_aa: CASSRGGRANEKLFF; cdr3_nt: TGTGCCAGCAGCCGCGGGGGCCGTGCTAATGAAAAACTGTTTTTT
v_call: TRBV20-1; j_call: TRBJ2-5; d_call: -; clone_size: -; cdr3_aa: CSARGQPGTQYF; cdr3_nt: TGCAGTGCTAGAGGACAGCCGGGGACCCAGTACTTC
v_call: TRBV7-2; j_call: TRBJ2-3; d_call: -; clone_size: many; cdr3_aa: CASSFRRVGKGDTQYF; cdr3_nt: TGTGCCAGCAGCTTTCGCCGGGTAGGGAAAGGGGATACGCAGTATTTT
v_call: TRBV6-2/TRBV6-3; j_call: TRBJ1-1; d_call: -; clone_size: many; cdr3_aa: CASSPWRNTEAFF; cdr3_nt: TGTGCCAGCAGCCCCTGGAGGAACACTGAAGCTTTCTTT
v_call: TRBV7-6; j_call: TRBJ2-1; d_call: TRBD2; clone_size: many; cdr3_aa: CASSSTSGPYNEQFF; cdr3_nt: TGTGCCAGCAGCTCCACTAGCGGGCCGTACAATGAGCAGTTCTTC
v_call: TRBV4-2; j_call: TRBJ2-7; d_call: -; clone_size: many; cdr3_aa: CASSQEWGRTSTYEQYF; cdr3_nt: TGTGCCAGCAGCCAAGAATGGGGCAGGACTTCCACCTACGAGCAGTACTTC
v_call: TRBV15; j_call: TRBJ1-4; d_call: -; clone_size: few; cdr3_aa: CATSGGFNEKLFF; cdr3_nt: TGTGCCACCAGCGGGGGATTTAATGAAAAACTGTTTTTT
v_call: TRBV18; j_call: TRBJ2-7; d_call: -; clone_size: few; cdr3_aa: CASSPLSSYEQYF; cdr3_nt: TGTGCCAGCTCACCGCTAAGCTCCTACGAGCAGTACTTC
v_call: TRBV7-7; j_call: TRBJ2-7; d_call: TRBD1; clone_size: -; cdr3_aa: CASSPSDRVGSYEQYF; cdr3_nt: TGTGCCAGCAGCCCCTCGGACAGGGTCGGCTCCTACGAGCAGTACTTC
v_call: TRBV28; j_call: TRBJ2-7; d_call: TRBD2; clone_size: many; cdr3_aa: CASSQVRLAGPYEQYF; cdr3_nt: TGTGCCAGCAGCCAAGTGCGACTAGCGGGCCCCTACGAGCAGTACTTC
v_call: TRBV28; j_call: TRBJ2-2; d_call: -; clone_size: -; cdr3_aa: CASSFSRELFF; cdr3_nt: TGTGCCAGCAGTTTTAGCAGGGAGCTGTTTTTT
v_call: TRBV12-3/TRBV12-4; j_call: TRBJ2-7; d_call: -; clone_size: -; cdr3_aa: CASSPRGEYEQYF; cdr3_nt: TGTGCCAGCAGTCCTAGGGGAGAGTACGAGCAGTACTTC
v_call: TRBV10-3; j_call: TRBJ2-7; d_call: -; clone_size: -; cdr3_aa: CAISEWEGAYEQYF; cdr3_nt: TGTGCCATCAGTGAATGGGAGGGGGCCTACGAGCAGTACTTC
v_call: TRBV29-1; j_call: TRBJ2-5; d_call: -; clone_size: -; cdr3_aa: CSVAGQNNPIQTQYF; cdr3_nt: TGCAGCGTGGCAGGACAGAACAATCCAATTCAGACCCAGTACTTC
v_call: TRBV15; j_call: TRBJ1-2; d_call: -; clone_size: few; cdr3_aa: CATSRDLGMTYGYTF; cdr3_nt: TGTGCCACCAGCAGAGATCTAGGGATGACCTATGGCTACACCTTC
v_call: TRBV18; j_call: TRBJ1-1; d_call: -; clone_size: -; cdr3_aa: CASSPRRELNTEAFF; cdr3_nt: TGTGCCAGCTCACCACGTAGGGAGTTGAACACTGAAGCTTTCTTT
v_call: TRBV19; j_call: TRBJ2-3; d_call: -; clone_size: -; cdr3_aa: CATSRRSDTQYF; cdr3_nt: TGTGCCACCTCCCGCCGATCAGATACGCAGTATTTT
v_call: TRBV7-8; j_call: TRBJ2-5; d_call: -; clone_size: many; cdr3_aa: CASSLALSSQETQYF; cdr3_nt: TGTGCCAGCAGCTTAGCGTTGTCGTCCCAAGAGACCCAGTACTTC
v_call: TRBV28; j_call: TRBJ2-7; d_call: TRBD2; clone_size: few; cdr3_aa: CASGLGRDPRF; cdr3_nt: TGTGCCAGCGGCTTGGGGAGGGACCCTCGTTTC
v_call: TRBV12-3/TRBV12-4; j_call: TRBJ2-7; d_call: TRBD1; clone_size: -; cdr3_aa: CASQPGQSYEQYF; cdr3_nt: TGTGCCAGCCAACCGGGACAGTCCTACGAGCAGTACTTC
v_call: TRBV7-2; j_call: TRBJ2-1; d_call: -; clone_size: -; cdr3_aa: CASSLGGNYNEQFF; cdr3_nt: TGTGCCAGCAGCTTAGGAGGGAATTACAATGAGCAGTTCTTC
v_call: TRBV7-2; j_call: TRBJ1-4; d_call: TRBD1; clone_size: many; cdr3_aa: CASSSRTGSANEKLFF; cdr3_nt: TGTGCCAGCAGCTCAAGGACAGGGTCGGCTAATGAAAAACTGTTTTTT
v_call: TRBV28; j_call: TRBJ1-5; d_call: -; clone_size: many; cdr3_aa: CASKRGGLARNQPQHF; cdr3_nt: TGTGCCAGCAAACGGGGGGGGCTGGCTCGCAATCAGCCCCAGCATTTT
v_call: TRBV28; j_call: TRBJ1-2; d_call: -; clone_size: few; cdr3_aa: CASGRGDFRYGYTF; cdr3_nt: TGTGCCAGCGGGAGGGGGGATTTCCGGTATGGCTACACCTTC
v_call: TRBV7-2; j_call: TRBJ2-2; d_call: -; clone_size: many; cdr3_aa: CASSSPNTGELFF; cdr3_nt: TGTGCCAGCAGCTCACCGAACACCGGGGAGCTGTTTTTT
v_call: TRBV24-1; j_call: TRBJ1-1; d_call: -; clone_size: few; cdr3_aa: CAAGGNTEAFF; cdr3_nt: TGTGCCGCGGGAGGCAACACTGAAGCTTTCTTT
v_call: TRBV20-1; j_call: TRBJ2-7; d_call: TRBD2; clone_size: many; cdr3_aa: CSAGTSGTYEQYF; cdr3_nt: TGCAGTGCCGGGACTAGCGGGACCTACGAGCAGTACTTC
v_call: TRBV18; j_call: TRBJ1-1; d_call: -; clone_size: -; cdr3_aa: CASSRGAKTEAFF; cdr3_nt: TGTGCCAGCTCACGGGGGGCCAAAACTGAAGCTTTCTTT
v_call: TRBV6-1; j_call: TRBJ2-2; d_call: TRBD2; clone_size: few; cdr3_aa: CASSEPSGNTGELFF; cdr3_nt: TGTGCCAGCAGTGAACCTAGCGGGAACACCGGGGAGCTGTTTTTT
v_call: TRBV25-1; j_call: TRBJ2-1; d_call: -; clone_size: -; cdr3_aa: CASSEPMLGGGDEQFF; cdr3_nt: TGTGCCAGCAGTGAGCCGATGTTGGGAGGGGGGGATGAGCAGTTCTTC
v_call: TRBV3-1; j_call: TRBJ2-7; d_call: -; clone_size: -; cdr3_aa: CASSQAPREYEQYF; cdr3_nt: TGTGCCAGCAGCCAAGCCCCGAGGGAATACGAGCAGTACTTC
v_call: TRBV7-2; j_call: TRBJ2-2; d_call: TRBD1; clone_size: many; cdr3_aa: CASSFGTGNGELFF; cdr3_nt: TGTGCCAGCAGCTTCGGGACAGGCAACGGGGAGCTGTTTTTT
v_call: TRBV12-3/TRBV12-4; j_call: TRBJ2-1; d_call: TRBD2; clone_size: many; cdr3_aa: CASSFNPSGAEQFF; cdr3_nt: TGTGCCAGCAGTTTTAACCCTAGCGGGGCGGAGCAGTTCTTC
v_call: TRBV5-1; j_call: TRBJ1-1; d_call: -; clone_size: -; cdr3_aa: CASSFEWGEAFF; cdr3_nt: TGCGCCAGCAGCTTCGAGTGGGGTGAAGCTTTCTTT
v_call: TRBV9; j_call: TRBJ2-1; d_call: TRBD2; clone_size: -; cdr3_aa: CASSASGKTNEQFF; cdr3_nt: TGTGCCAGCAGCGCTAGCGGGAAAACAAATGAGCAGTTCTTC
v_call: TRBV7-6; j_call: TRBJ2-2; d_call: -; clone_size: many; cdr3_aa: CASSFLPGGQGTGTGELFF; cdr3_nt: TGTGCCAGCAGCTTCCTTCCCGGGGGCCAGGGCACGGGCACCGGGGAGCTGTTTTTT
v_call: TRBV20-1; j_call: TRBJ2-1; d_call: TRBD2; clone_size: -; cdr3_aa: CSYGGLAGDEQFF; cdr3_nt: TGCAGCTACGGGGGACTAGCGGGGGATGAGCAGTTCTTC
v_call: TRBV7-6; j_call: TRBJ2-7; d_call: -; clone_size: many; cdr3_aa: CASSLVPGPITYEQYF; cdr3_nt: TGTGCCAGCAGCTTAGTCCCAGGGCCCATCACCTACGAGCAGTACTTC
v_call: TRBV20-1; j_call: TRBJ2-7; d_call: -; clone_size: -; cdr3_aa: CSAEGVSEQYF; cdr3_nt: TGCAGTGCTGAGGGGGTAAGCGAGCAGTACTTC
v_call: TRBV28; j_call: TRBJ1-1; d_call: -; clone_size: few; cdr3_aa: CASTIPQVMNTEAFF; cdr3_nt: TGTGCCAGCACCATCCCCCAGGTCATGAACACTGAAGCTTTCTTT
v_call: TRBV2; j_call: TRBJ2-7; d_call: TRBD1; clone_size: many; cdr3_aa: CATMGTGREQYF; cdr3_nt: TGTGCCACCATGGGGACAGGGCGCGAGCAGTACTTC
v_call: TRBV20-1; j_call: TRBJ1-2; d_call: -; clone_size: many; cdr3_aa: CSATGNHYGYTF; cdr3_nt: TGCAGTGCTACAGGGAACCACTATGGCTACACCTTC
v_call: TRBV7-2; j_call: TRBJ2-3; d_call: -; clone_size: many; cdr3_aa: CASSFGDSSTDTQYF; cdr3_nt: TGTGCCAGCAGCTTTGGGGACTCTTCCACAGATACGCAGTATTTT
v_call: TRBV7-8; j_call: TRBJ1-2; d_call: TRBD1; clone_size: many; cdr3_aa: CASSQIQGAGGYTF; cdr3_nt: TGTGCCAGCAGCCAAATACAGGGGGCGGGTGGCTACACCTTC
v_call: TRBV6-2/TRBV6-3; j_call: TRBJ2-2; d_call: -; clone_size: few; cdr3_aa: CASRQLASGELFF; cdr3_nt: TGTGCCAGCAGACAACTAGCCTCCGGGGAGCTGTTTTTT
v_call: TRBV7-6; j_call: TRBJ1-5; d_call: -; clone_size: many; cdr3_aa: CASSSTRNQPQHF; cdr3_nt: TGTGCCAGCAGCTCGACCCGGAATCAGCCCCAGCATTTT
v_call: TRBV6-6; j_call: TRBJ1-1; d_call: TRBD1; clone_size: few; cdr3_aa: CASSTGVTEAFF; cdr3_nt: TGTGCCAGCAGTACAGGGGTCACTGAAGCTTTCTTT
v_call: TRBV27; j_call: TRBJ1-1; d_call: -; clone_size: few; cdr3_aa: CASSPGRGGHTEAFF; cdr3_nt: TGTGCCAGCAGTCCTGGCCGGGGGGGGCACACTGAAGCTTTCTTT
v_call: TRBV7-2; j_call: TRBJ2-7; d_call: TRBD1; clone_size: many; cdr3_aa: CASTFAGTGRYEQYF; cdr3_nt: TGTGCCAGCACCTTCGCCGGGACAGGGCGCTACGAGCAGTACTTC
v_call: TRBV6-2/TRBV6-3; j_call: TRBJ2-7; d_call: -; clone_size: -; cdr3_aa: CASRRTVAYEQYF; cdr3_nt: TGTGCCAGCAGGCGGACAGTCGCCTACGAGCAGTACTTC
v_call: TRBV12-3/TRBV12-4; j_call: TRBJ1-4; d_call: -; clone_size: many; cdr3_aa: CASSLSLLKLFF; cdr3_nt: TGTGCCAGCAGTTTAAGCCTGCTGAAACTGTTTTTT
v_call: TRBV6-2/TRBV6-3; j_call: TRBJ2-1; d_call: -; clone_size: -; cdr3_aa: CASSYNFYNEQFF; cdr3_nt: TGTGCCAGCAGTTACAACTTCTACAATGAGCAGTTCTTC
v_call: TRBV10-1; j_call: TRBJ1-5; d_call: TRBD1; clone_size: -; cdr3_aa: CASSPQGGYRRNQPQHF; cdr3_nt: TGCGCCAGCAGTCCTCAGGGGGGATATAGGCGCAATCAGCCCCAGCATTTT
v_call: TRBV20-1; j_call: TRBJ1-5; d_call: -; clone_size: -; cdr3_aa: CSAAGTSPQHF; cdr3_nt: TGCAGTGCCGCAGGGACTTCGCCCCAGCATTTT
v_call: TRBV20-1; j_call: TRBJ2-6; d_call: -; clone_size: few; cdr3_aa: CSARERMGGANVLTF; cdr3_nt: TGCAGTGCTAGAGAAAGAATGGGGGGGGCCAACGTCCTGACTTTC
v_call: TRBV7-6; j_call: TRBJ2-1; d_call: -; clone_size: many; cdr3_aa: CASSLAIDSSYNEQFF; cdr3_nt: TGTGCCAGCAGCTTAGCGATTGATAGCTCCTACAATGAGCAGTTCTTC
v_call: TRBV4-2; j_call: TRBJ1-2; d_call: -; clone_size: many; cdr3_aa: CASSQTGTTSYGYTF; cdr3_nt: TGTGCCAGCAGCCAGACTGGGACAACAAGCTATGGCTACACCTTC